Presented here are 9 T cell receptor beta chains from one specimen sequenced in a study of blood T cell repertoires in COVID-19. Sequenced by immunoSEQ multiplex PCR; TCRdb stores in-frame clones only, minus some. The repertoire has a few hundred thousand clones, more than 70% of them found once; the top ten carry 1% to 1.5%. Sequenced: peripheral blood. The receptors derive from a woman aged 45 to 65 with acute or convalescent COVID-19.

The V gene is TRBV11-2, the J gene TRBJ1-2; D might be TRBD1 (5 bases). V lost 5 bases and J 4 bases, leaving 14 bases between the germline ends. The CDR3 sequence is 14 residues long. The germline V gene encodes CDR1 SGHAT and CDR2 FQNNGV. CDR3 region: CASSPGGSTYGYTF. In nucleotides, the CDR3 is TGTGCCAGCAGCCCCGGGGGGTCTACCTATGGCTACACCTTC.

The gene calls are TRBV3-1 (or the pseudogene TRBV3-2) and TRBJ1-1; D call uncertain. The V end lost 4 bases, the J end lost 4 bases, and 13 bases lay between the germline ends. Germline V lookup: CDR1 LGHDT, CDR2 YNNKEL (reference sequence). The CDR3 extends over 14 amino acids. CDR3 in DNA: TGTGCCAGCAGCCCCTCGGCCGCGGGCACTGAAGCTTTCTTT. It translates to CASSPSAAGTEAFF.

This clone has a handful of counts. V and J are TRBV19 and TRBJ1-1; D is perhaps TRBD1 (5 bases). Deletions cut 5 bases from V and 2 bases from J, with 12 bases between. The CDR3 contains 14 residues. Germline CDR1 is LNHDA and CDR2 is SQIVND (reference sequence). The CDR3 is CASSPGWGNTEAFF. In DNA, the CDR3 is TGTGCCAGTAGTCCAGGGTGGGGAAACACTGAAGCTTTCTTT.

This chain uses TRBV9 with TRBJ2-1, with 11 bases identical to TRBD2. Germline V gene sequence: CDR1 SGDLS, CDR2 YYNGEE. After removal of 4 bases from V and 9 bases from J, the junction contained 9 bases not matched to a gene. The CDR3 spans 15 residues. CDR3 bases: TGTGCCAGCAGCTCCCCCACTAGCGGGAGTGGTGAGCAGTTCTTC. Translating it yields CASSSPTSGSGEQFF.

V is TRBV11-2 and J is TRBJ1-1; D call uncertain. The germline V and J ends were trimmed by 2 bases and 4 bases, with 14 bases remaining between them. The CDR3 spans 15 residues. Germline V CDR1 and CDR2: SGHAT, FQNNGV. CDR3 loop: CASSLTGGPSTEAFF. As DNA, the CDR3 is TGTGCCAGCAGCTTAACCGGAGGACCAAGCACTGAAGCTTTCTTT.

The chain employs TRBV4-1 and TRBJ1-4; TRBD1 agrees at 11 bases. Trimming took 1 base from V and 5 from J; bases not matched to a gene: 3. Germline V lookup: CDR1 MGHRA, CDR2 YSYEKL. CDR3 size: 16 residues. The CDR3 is CASSQGGTGGNEKLFF. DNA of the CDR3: TGCGCCAGCAGCCAAGGAGGGACAGGGGGGAATGAAAAACTGTTTTTT.

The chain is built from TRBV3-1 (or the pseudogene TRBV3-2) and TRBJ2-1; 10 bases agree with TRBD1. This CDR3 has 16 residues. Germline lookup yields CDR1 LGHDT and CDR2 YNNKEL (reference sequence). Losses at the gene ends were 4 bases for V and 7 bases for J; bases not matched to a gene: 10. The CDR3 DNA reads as TGTGCCAGCAGCCCTCCGAAGGGACAGGGGAGGAATGAGCAGTTCTTC. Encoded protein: CASSPPKGQGRNEQFF.

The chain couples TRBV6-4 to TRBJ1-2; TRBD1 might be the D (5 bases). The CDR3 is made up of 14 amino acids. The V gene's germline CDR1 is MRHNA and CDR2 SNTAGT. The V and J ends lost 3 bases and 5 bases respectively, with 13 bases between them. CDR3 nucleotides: TGTGCCAGCAGTGAATCAACAGGAACTTATGGCTACACCTTC. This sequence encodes CASSESTGTYGYTF.

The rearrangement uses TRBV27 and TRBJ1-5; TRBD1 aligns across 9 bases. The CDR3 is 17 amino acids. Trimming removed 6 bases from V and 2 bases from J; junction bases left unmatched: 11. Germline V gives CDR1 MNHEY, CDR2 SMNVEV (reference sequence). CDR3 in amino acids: CASRPGQGMVGNQPQHF. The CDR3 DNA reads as TGTGCCAGCAGACCCGGACAGGGGATGGTCGGCAATCAGCCCCAGCATTTT.